This T cell receptor beta chain is drawn from a study of CD8+ T cells in alopecia areata. About the research overall: The drug, oral tofacitinib, was given to treated patients at 5 to 10 mg twice daily. General observations from the study: Across lesional scalp, and particularly alopecia totalis/universalis, clonality surpassed that of normal scalp. Sequencing of scalp tissue also captures the resident alphabeta T cells of normal skin.

A word on this clone: Its specificity is not known. In the same sample, other DNA sequences code for this CDR3.

Once RNA had been extracted, it was reverse transcribed into cDNA to act as the sequencing template. Measured with immunoSEQ multiplex PCR; TCRdb has only the in-frame clones, and not every one. The sample yields 75,000 to 100,000 clones, 41% seen once. Trimming cost V 4 bases and J 0 bases; bases outside gene matches: 0. CDR3 length: 12 residues. Germline V lookup: CDR1 SQVTM, CDR2 ANQGSEA. The gene calls are TRBV29-1 and TRBJ2-7; 7 positions agree with TRBD2. The sequencing sample was made of CD4+ T cells sorted from blood. This TCR came from a human donor with alopecia areata. The CDR3 protein is CSVGGSSYEQYF. CDR3 in DNA: TGCAGCGTTGGCGGGAGCTCCTACGAGCAGTACTTC.